The rows below give T cell receptor beta chains drawn from one sample of a study of cytomegalovirus exposure and HLA in healthy donors. Measured with immunoSEQ multiplex PCR; TCRdb has only the in-frame clones, and not every one. The sample includes 150,000 to 200,000 clones, approximately 81% of them seen just once. The sample comprised PBMCs. The receptors originated from a woman between 18 and 30 years old in good health and CMV-seropositive. Each CDR3 is given with its conserved first and last residue. A D gene is named only where the DNA matches it firmly. The size entry is marked missing in some rows and otherwise reads once, few, many or a size class.

V gene: TRBV7-9
D gene: -
clone size: -
J gene: TRBJ1-1
CDR3 protein: CASSLDAGSAFF
CDR3 DNA: TGTGCCAGCAGCTTAGATGCGGGGTCAGCTTTCTTT

V gene: TRBV7-8
D gene: TRBD2
clone size: few
J gene: TRBJ2-5
CDR3 protein: CASSLANAGGGETQYF
CDR3 DNA: TGTGCCAGCAGCTTAGCCAATGCGGGGGGGGGAGAGACCCAGTACTTC

V gene: TRBV4-1
D gene: TRBD1
clone size: -
J gene: TRBJ1-1
CDR3 protein: CASSQDGRGVTEAFF
CDR3 DNA: TGCGCCAGCAGCCAAGATGGCAGGGGGGTCACTGAAGCTTTCTTT

V gene: TRBV11-3
D gene: -
clone size: -
J gene: TRBJ2-5
CDR3 protein: CASVSDSDTGETQYF
CDR3 DNA: TGTGCCAGCGTATCGGACAGCGACACGGGAGAGACCCAGTACTTC

V gene: TRBV6-5
D gene: -
clone size: -
J gene: TRBJ1-5
CDR3 protein: CASSYSMRRNQPQHF
CDR3 DNA: TGTGCCAGCAGTTACTCGATGAGGAGGAATCAGCCCCAGCATTTT

V gene: TRBV5-6
D gene: -
clone size: -
J gene: TRBJ1-1
CDR3 protein: CASSLAGWLTTEAFF
CDR3 DNA: TGTGCCAGCAGCTTGGCGGGTTGGCTGACCACTGAAGCTTTCTTT

V gene: TRBV6-6
D gene: -
clone size: -
J gene: TRBJ1-4
CDR3 protein: CASSLDQGRYEKLFF
CDR3 DNA: TGTGCCAGCAGTTTGGATCAGGGGCGATATGAAAAACTGTTTTTT

V gene: TRBV2
D gene: -
clone size: -
J gene: TRBJ1-5
CDR3 protein: CASRATGGYSQPQHF
CDR3 DNA: TGTGCCAGCAGGGCGACAGGTGGATATAGTCAGCCCCAGCATTTT

V gene: TRBV9
D gene: -
clone size: -
J gene: TRBJ1-1
CDR3 protein: CASSVGLTLTEAFF
CDR3 DNA: TGTGCCAGCAGCGTAGGCTTAACTTTGACTGAAGCTTTCTTT

V gene: TRBV27
D gene: -
clone size: -
J gene: TRBJ1-2
CDR3 protein: CASSKNSPVYGYTF
CDR3 DNA: TGTGCCAGCAGTAAAAATAGCCCGGTCTATGGCTACACCTTC

V gene: TRBV4-1
D gene: -
clone size: -
J gene: TRBJ1-6
CDR3 protein: CASSQAVPEALHF
CDR3 DNA: TGCGCCAGCAGCCAAGCGGTGCCGGAGGCCCTCCACTTT

V gene: TRBV5-8
D gene: TRBD1
clone size: once
J gene: TRBJ2-4
CDR3 protein: CASSPPGQIKNIQYF
CDR3 DNA: TGTGCCAGCAGCCCCCCGGGACAGATCAAAAACATTCAGTACTTC

V gene: TRBV10-1
D gene: -
clone size: -
J gene: TRBJ2-7
CDR3 protein: CASSESRQGLSEQYF
CDR3 DNA: TGCGCCAGCAGTGAGTCGAGGCAGGGTCTGTCCGAGCAGTACTTC

V gene: TRBV10-1
D gene: -
clone size: -
J gene: TRBJ2-3
CDR3 protein: CASSESRGSTDTQYF
CDR3 DNA: TGCGCCAGCAGTGAGTCCAGGGGTAGCACAGATACGCAGTATTTT

V gene: TRBV5-4
D gene: TRBD2
clone size: -
J gene: TRBJ2-3
CDR3 protein: CASSPIGLAGGGETDTQYF
CDR3 DNA: TGTGCCAGCAGTCCAATTGGACTAGCGGGGGGGGGAGAGACAGATACGCAGTATTTT